The 5 T cell receptor beta chains listed next were all sequenced from one sample in a study of T cell responses to AZD1222 COVID-19 vaccine. Using immunoSEQ multiplex PCR, the repertoire was profiled, and TCRdb retains in-frame clones only, with some absent. The table lists under 200,000 clones, approximately 94% of them singletons. Sequences were derived from peripheral blood, sampled on day 0 of AZD1222 vaccination. The origin of the receptors is an adult in good health.

This rearrangement joins TRBV19 to TRBJ1-2, with D tentatively TRBD1 (5 bases). This CDR3 has 14 residues. Trimming removed 5 bases at V and 4 bases at J, with 14 bases between. Per the germline V gene, CDR1 is LNHDA and CDR2 is SQIVND (reference sequence). Here the CDR3 reads CASSSRMQGYGYTF. The DNA of the CDR3 is TGTGCCAGTAGTTCGCGGATGCAGGGCTATGGCTACACCTTC.

This chain links TRBV15 with TRBJ2-7; D is possibly TRBD2 (5 bases). Germline CDR1 reads LNHNV; CDR2 reads YYDKDF (reference sequence). Trimming took off 5 bases at V and 3 bases at J, with 17 bases between the two ends. The CDR3 covers 15 residues. The CDR3 DNA sequence: TGTGCCACCAGCGGGATCGGGAACACAAACTACGAGCAGTACTTC. It codes for CATSGIGNTNYEQYF.

This chain connects TRBV28 to TRBJ2-7, with D unresolved. CDR1 and CDR2 (germline): MDHEN, SYDVKM. V lost 0 bases to trimming and J lost 6 bases, with 15 bases between them. The length of the CDR3 is 15 residues. CDR3 protein: CASSLWHRAQIEQYF. The CDR3 nucleotides are TGTGCCAGCAGTTTATGGCATAGGGCCCAGATCGAGCAGTACTTC. Full variable domain (outside the CDR3, taken from reference TRBV28 and TRBJ2-7): DVKVTQSSRYLVKRTGEKVFLECVQDMDHENMFWYRQDPGLGLRLIYFSYDVKMKEKGDIPEGYSVSREKKERFSLILESASTNQTSMYLCASSLWHRAQIEQYFGPGTRLTVT.

The chain is built from TRBV3-1 (or the pseudogene TRBV3-2) and TRBJ2-2, with 10 bases lining up with TRBD1. V lost 4 bases, J lost 6 bases, and 8 bases stayed unmatched. The CDR3 covers 16 residues. Germline V gene sequence: CDR1 LGHDT, CDR2 YNNKEL (reference sequence). The CDR3 DNA sequence: TGTGCCAGCAGCCGGAGGGGGACAGGGGACTCCGGGGAGCTGTTTTTT. Translated, it gives CASSRRGTGDSGELFF.

The chain links TRBV7-2 to TRBJ1-6; D is ambiguous. CDR1 is SGHTA, CDR2 FQGNSA, per germline. The CDR3 totals 12 residues. Trimming shortened V by 1 base and J by 13 bases, and 8 bases separated the two germline ends. In DNA, the CDR3 is TGTGCCAGCAGCTTAGGCACCCTCCCCCTCCACTTT. Its protein is CASSLGTLPLHF.